Below, 11 T cell receptor beta chains from the same sample are listed, as sequenced in a study of spatial heterogeneity in lung cancer. Overall study findings and caveats: It was found that expanded intratumoral alpha and beta TCR counts tracked tumor mutation counts.

Time point meaning: sample taken at primary tumor resection. A single record per CDR3 protein comes from TCRdb applying MiXCR to the 5' RACE reads. The repertoire holds about 2,200 distinct CDR3 sequences, with roughly 15% as singletons. No antigens are known for them. The starting material was lung tumor tissue, obtained at surgery. The receptors shown here come from a male donor with early-stage non-small cell lung cancer.

This clonotype qualifies as large. The rearrangement joins TRBV30 to TRBJ2-1; perhaps TRBD2 as D (5 bases). CDR3 length equals 13 residues. Between the trimmed V and J ends, which lost 3 bases and 5 bases, there was a span of 11 bases. Looked up from germline, CDR1 is GTSNPN and CDR2 is SVGIG (reference sequence). As DNA, the CDR3 is TGTGCCTGGAGCCCTAGCCCCCACAATGAGCAGTTCTTC. Protein product: CAWSPSPHNEQFF.

In its sample, this clonotype was seen a few times. This chain joins TRBV7-9 and TRBJ1-1, with TRBD1 as a possible D gene (6 bases). CDR3 length: 13 amino acids. Germline V gene lookup returns CDR1 SEHNR and CDR2 FQNEAQ (reference sequence). With 5 bases removed from V and 5 bases from J, the gap between germline ends came to 12 bases. CDR3 DNA: TGTGCCAGCAGCGAAGGGGGAAGGACTGAAGCTTTCTTT. Protein product: CASSEGGRTEAFF.

This clonotype is termed medium-sized. The chain combines TRBV6-6 with TRBJ2-5, with D perhaps TRBD2 (5 bases). Trimming removed 5 bases from V and 1 base from J, with 20 bases in between. The CDR3 is 17 residues long. Germline V gene sequence: CDR1 MNHNY, CDR2 SVGAGI (reference sequence). CDR3 in amino acids: CASSPGARVVGQETQYF. DNA for the CDR3: TGTGCCAGCAGTCCCGGAGCGAGGGTCGTTGGCCAAGAGACCCAGTACTTC.

In its sample, this clonotype is medium-sized. This sequence joins TRBV7-3 and TRBJ2-2; D gene unclear. V lost 1 base and J 4 bases, leaving 4 bases between the germline ends. The CDR3 covers 13 residues. The germline CDR1 and CDR2 sequences are SGHTA and FQGTGA. The DNA for the CDR3 is TGTGCCAGCAGCTTAAAGAGCACCGGGGAGCTGTTTTTT. It encodes CASSLKSTGELFF. Variable domain in full (rest from reference TRBV7-3 and TRBJ2-2): GAGVSQTPSNKVTEKGKYVELRCDPISGHTALYWYRQSLGQGPEFLIYFQGTGAADDSGLPNDRFFAVRPEGSVSTLKIQRTERGDSAVYLCASSLKSTGELFFGEGSRLTVL.

This clonotype was detected a few times. V usage is TRBV6-5 and J usage is TRBJ2-3; tentative D call: TRBD1 (6 bases). The CDR3 length is 16 residues. The germline V gene has CDR1 MNHEY and CDR2 SVGAGI. V gave up 5 bases and J gave up 2 bases, with 17 bases separating them. CDR3 coding DNA: TGTGCCAGCAGTCCCTTGGACAGCTACTCCACAGATACGCAGTATTTT. It encodes CASSPLDSYSTDTQYF.

Within the sample, this clonotype is large. This rearrangement joins TRBV6-1 to TRBJ2-2; TRBD1 matches 8 bases. From germline, CDR1 is MNHNS and CDR2 SASEGT. The ends lost 2 bases at V and 7 bases at J; junction bases unmatched: 9. The CDR3 runs to 16 residues. The CDR3 spells CASSERPDRANGELFF. The CDR3, as DNA: TGTGCCAGCAGTGAAAGGCCGGACAGGGCTAACGGGGAGCTGTTTTTT.

This clonotype is deemed large. The chain combines TRBV20-1 with TRBJ2-1; 12 bases align to TRBD2. Germline V gives CDR1 DFQATT, CDR2 SNEGSKA (reference sequence). This CDR3 is built from 14 residues. The CDR3 DNA sequence: TGCAGGGCCCTAGCGGGAGGGCCCTACAATGAGCAGTTCTTC. Protein: CRALAGGPYNEQFF.

This clonotype has a handful of counts. The chain links TRBV6-5 to TRBJ2-4, with 9 bases fitting TRBD1. The CDR3 consists of 16 residues. CDR1 is MNHEY and CDR2 is SVGAGI in the germline V gene. Losses at the gene ends were 0 bases for V and 6 bases for J; bases not matched to a gene: 6. The chain's CDR3 is CASSYSSSTGGNIQYF. DNA of the CDR3: TGTGCCAGCAGTTACTCGAGCTCGACAGGGGGAAACATTCAGTACTTC.

The J gene is TRBJ2-1, the V gene TRBV29-1; the match to TRBD2 covers 9 bases. Germline trimming cut 7 bases from V and 3 bases from J; bases unmatched to any gene: 10. The CDR3 loop spans 15 amino acids. Germline V lookup: CDR1 SQVTM, CDR2 ANQGSEA. CDR3: CSAGTSSVIYNEQFF. The CDR3 DNA reads TGCAGCGCTGGGACTAGCTCCGTGATCTACAATGAGCAGTTCTTC.

V is TRBV5-1 and J is TRBJ2-5; D remains ambiguous. The CDR3 contains 15 residues. V was cut by 5 bases and J by 3 bases, with 17 bases left in between. CDR1 and CDR2 from the germline V gene are SGHRS and YFSETQ. The CDR3 loop is CASRLWIGNKETQYF. The CDR3 DNA sequence: TGCGCCAGCAGATTATGGATAGGGAATAAAGAGACCCAGTACTTC.

By share, this clonotype ranks as medium-sized. The rearrangement uses TRBV28 and TRBJ2-1; D is ambiguous. The V and J ends lost 6 bases and 0 bases respectively, with 12 bases between them. The CDR3 has 15 amino acids. Germline assignment: CDR1 MDHEN and CDR2 SYDVKM. The CDR3 coding sequence is TGTGCCAGCAGCCATCTAGGTAGCTCCTACAATGAGCAGTTCTTC. Protein: CASSHLGSSYNEQFF.